The 18 T cell receptor beta chains below were found in one sample sequenced in a study of response to subunit inactivated influenza vaccine. TCRdb itself ran the RT-PCR reads through MiXCR, one entry per CDR3 protein. The sample has 500,000 or so distinct CDR3 sequences; approximately 11% are singletons. Source: PBMCs from blood, taken 45 days after vaccination. All receptors come from a man in his fifties or sixties who received an inactivated influenza vaccine.

This clonotype showed up many times. The chain recombines TRBV5-1 with TRBJ2-5, with D possibly TRBD2 on 5 matching bases. V was shortened by 1 base and J by 3 bases, with 7 bases between the two germline ends. CDR1 is SGHRS and CDR2 is YFSETQ in the germline V gene. CDR3 size: 13 residues. CDR3 nucleotide sequence: TGCGCCAGCAGCTTGTCACTAGAAGAGACCCAGTACTTC. Translation gives CASSLSLEETQYF.

As regards this clonotype: Since a much larger clone is just one base distant, this may be a read error. This chain joins TRBV20-1 and TRBJ2-7; D gene uncertain. Trimming shortened V by 3 bases and J by 9 bases, and 12 bases separated the two germline ends. The germline V gene encodes CDR1 DFQATT and CDR2 SNEGSKA (reference sequence). The CDR3 has 11 amino acids. CDR3 coding DNA: TGCAGTGCTAGCTTTTTAGACGCGCAGTACTTC. Translated, it gives CSASFLDAQYF.

The gene calls are TRBV10-3 and TRBJ1-2; perhaps TRBD1 as D (5 bases). Germline V gene lookup returns CDR1 ENHRY and CDR2 SYGVKD. V lost 3 bases and J 7 bases, leaving 21 bases between the germline ends. CDR3 size: 16 residues. In DNA, the CDR3 is TGTGCCATCAGTGACCAGGGTTCGGGAGCTTCAGGTGGCTACACCTTC. Amino acid sequence: CAISDQGSGASGGYTF.

The chain joins TRBV6-1 to TRBJ1-5; D is ambiguous. The CDR3 is 16 amino acids. V lost 2 bases and J 0 bases, leaving 11 bases between the germline ends. Germline V lookup: CDR1 MNHNS, CDR2 SASEGT. This CDR3 is CASSETVGVSNQPQHF. The CDR3 DNA is TGTGCCAGCAGTGAAACGGTTGGGGTTAGCAATCAGCCCCAGCATTTT.

This chain connects TRBV7-2 to TRBJ2-7, with 7 positions matching TRBD1. V was clipped by 2 bases and J by 0 bases; unmatched bases: 7. The germline V gene has CDR1 SGHTA and CDR2 FQGNSA. CDR3 length equals 16 residues. CDR3 residues: CASSLRTGRSSYEQYF. The CDR3 bases are TGTGCCAGCAGCTTACGGACAGGAAGGAGCTCCTACGAGCAGTACTTC.

This clonotype has a count of ten or more. V is TRBV5-1 and J is TRBJ1-4; 8 bases are a match to TRBD1. This CDR3 contains 18 residues. With V trimmed by 0 bases and J by 0 bases, 7 bases remained unmatched. The germline gives CDR1 SGHRS, CDR2 YFSETQ. CDR3: CASSLGQGKAATNEKLFF. The CDR3 DNA reads TGCGCCAGCAGCTTGGGACAGGGGAAGGCTGCAACTAATGAAAAACTGTTTTTT. Supplemented by reference TRBV5-1 and TRBJ1-4, the full variable domain reads KAGVTQTPRYLIKTRGQQVTLSCSPISGHRSVSWYQQTPGQGLQFLFEYFSETQRNKGNFPGRFSGRQFSNSRSEMNVSTLELGDSALYLCASSLGQGKAATNEKLFFGSGTQLSVL.

This clonotype was counted many times. The CDR3 bases are TGTGCCAGCAGCCAACGGGGGCAGGGGACCTACGAGCAGTACTTC. It is translated as CASSQRGQGTYEQYF. The chain combines TRBV3-1 with TRBJ2-7; D is perhaps TRBD1 or TRBD2 (6 bases each). In germline, CDR1 is LGHDT, CDR2 YNNKEL (reference sequence). The CDR3 has 15 amino acids. V was clipped by 2 bases and J by 2 bases, with 13 bases between them.

The sample holds many counts of this clonotype. V and J are TRBV20-1 and TRBJ1-1; the D is unclear. V dropped 6 bases and J dropped 6 bases, with 11 bases sitting between them. Germline assignment: CDR1 DFQATT and CDR2 SNEGSKA (reference sequence). CDR3 length: 11 amino acids. CDR3 DNA sequence: TGCAGTGCGTTAGAGATACCTGAAGCTTTCTTT. It codes for CSALEIPEAFF.

The chain joins TRBV9 to TRBJ2-5, with TRBD1 identical over 11 bases. The V and J ends lost 0 bases and 5 bases, in that order; junction bases with no gene match: 3. The CDR3 extends over 15 amino acids. Per the germline V gene, CDR1 is SGDLS and CDR2 is YYNGEE. This chain's CDR3 is CASSVGTGGIETQYF. DNA for the CDR3: TGTGCCAGCAGCGTAGGGACAGGGGGCATCGAGACCCAGTACTTC.

The rearrangement uses TRBV29-1 and TRBJ2-7; D unresolved. The ends were cut back, 3 bases at V and 1 base at J, with 19 bases in the middle. CDR1 is SQVTM and CDR2 is ANQGSEA in the germline V gene. The CDR3 length is 16 residues. CDR3 sequence: CSVEVTTKWPSYEQYF. CDR3 coding DNA: TGCAGCGTTGAGGTCACGACAAAGTGGCCTTCCTACGAGCAGTACTTC.

V gene TRBV20-1 combines with J gene TRBJ1-1, with TRBD1 as a possible D gene (6 bases). V lost 3 bases and J 5 bases, leaving 13 bases between the germline ends. From germline, CDR1 is DFQATT and CDR2 SNEGSKA (reference sequence). The CDR3 is 13 amino acids. The CDR3 sequence: CSASWGGWTEAFF. The CDR3 bases are TGCAGTGCTAGCTGGGGGGGCTGGACTGAAGCTTTCTTT.

In this sample, this clonotype turned up many times. The chain employs TRBV28 and TRBJ1-2; the D gene is possibly TRBD1 (6 bases). The length of the CDR3 is 16 residues. Germline V gene data show CDR1 as MDHEN and CDR2 as SYDVKM. V was cut by 6 bases and J by 4 bases, with 21 bases left in between. The CDR3 loop reads CASRGGREVRSYGYTF. In DNA, the CDR3 is TGTGCCAGCAGGGGGGGCAGGGAAGTTAGGAGCTATGGCTACACCTTC.

Many counts were recorded for this clonotype. This chain joins TRBV12-3 or TRBV12-4 and TRBJ2-2; D is perhaps TRBD2 (6 bases). This CDR3 is 15 amino acids long. Trimming shortened V by 3 bases and J by 5 bases, and 13 bases separated the two germline ends. The CDR3 bases are TGTGCCAGCAGTTTGGTGGGAGGAGGGACCGGGGAGCTGTTTTTT. This translates into CASSLVGGGTGELFF.

This clonotype was counted only a few times. The chain employs TRBV12-3 or TRBV12-4 and TRBJ2-7; D is perhaps TRBD1 (6 bases). The CDR3 totals 15 residues. Trimming pared 5 bases from V and 2 bases from J, leaving 16 bases between. The CDR3 nucleotides are TGTGCCAGCAGTCGTACGGGGCAGGGGCCCTACGAGCAGTACTTC. Translating it yields CASSRTGQGPYEQYF.

This clonotype was observed at least ten times. The V and J genes are TRBV7-8 and TRBJ2-3, with D possibly matching TRBD2 (6 bases). The CDR3 contains 13 residues. Germline loops: CDR1 SGHVS, CDR2 FQNEAQ. V lost 8 bases to trimming and J lost 2 bases, with 11 bases between them. Here the CDR3 DNA reads TGTGCCAGCGGGGGGACTGTCACAGATACGCAGTATTTT. It translates to CASGGTVTDTQYF. The variable domain in full, completed from reference TRBV7-8 and TRBJ2-3, reads GAGVSQSPRYKVAKRGQDVALRCDPISGHVSLFWYQQALGQGPEFLTYFQNEAQLDKSGLPSDRFFAERPEGSVSTLKIQRTQQEDSAVYLCASGGTVTDTQYFGPGTRLTVL.

This chain connects TRBV20-1 to TRBJ1-2, with D maybe TRBD1 (6 bases). The germline V gene encodes CDR1 DFQATT and CDR2 SNEGSKA (reference sequence). CDR3 length: 13 amino acids. The CDR3 nucleotides are TGCAGCACAACCGGGACATCCAACTATGGCTACACCTTC. Its translation is CSTTGTSNYGYTF.

This chain joins TRBV12-3 or TRBV12-4 and TRBJ1-5, with D hard to call. The CDR3 loop spans 13 amino acids. V was cut by 7 bases and J by 4 bases, with 11 bases left in between. The CDR3 spells CASNLGGNQPQHF. CDR3 coding DNA: TGTGCCAGCAACCTGGGTGGAAATCAGCCCCAGCATTTT.

This chain joins TRBV7-9 and TRBJ1-4, with D tentatively TRBD1 (6 bases). V dropped 0 bases and J dropped 11 bases, with 10 bases sitting between them. The CDR3 spans 13 residues. Germline-derived CDR1 and CDR2 are SEHNR and FQNEAQ (reference sequence). In nucleotides, the CDR3 is TGTGCCAGCAGCTTAGCACAGGGTGAGAAACTGTTTTTT. Protein product: CASSLAQGEKLFF.